The 12 T cell receptor beta chains below all came from one sample that was sequenced in a study of cytotoxic CD8 clonotypes in ibrutinib-treated CLL. Profiling relied on immunoSEQ multiplex PCR, and the TCRdb table lists in-frame clones only, not all of them. The sample holds roughly 50,000 clones; 57% are singletons and the top ten take less than 30%. The specimen was PBMCs, collected after 24 months of ibrutinib treatment. Receptors were obtained from a human donor with chronic lymphocytic leukemia.

This clone was observed many times. This chain connects TRBV7-6 to TRBJ2-5; 7 nucleotides match TRBD2. This CDR3 has 13 residues. The V segment lost 4 bases and the J segment 4 bases; nucleotides outside the gene matches: 3. CDR1 and CDR2 from the germline V gene are SGHVS and FNYEAQ. The CDR3 is CASSSGGRETQYF. The CDR3, as DNA: TGTGCCAGCAGCTCGGGGGGTCGAGAGACCCAGTACTTC.

With respect to this clone: The same CDR3 arises from other DNA sequences in this sample as well. The rearrangement links TRBV11-2 to TRBJ2-5; D is uncertain. This CDR3 has 13 residues. Germline V CDR1 and CDR2: SGHAT, FQNNGV. Trimming took off 2 bases at V and 2 bases at J, with 6 bases between the two ends. The CDR3 nucleotides are TGTGCCAGCAGCTTATCAGGACAAGAGACCCAGTACTTC. Translated, it gives CASSLSGQETQYF. Full variable domain (remainder filled in from reference TRBV11-2 and TRBJ2-5): EAGVAQSPRYKIIEKRQSVAFWCNPISGHATLYWYQQILGQGPKLLIQFQNNGVVDDSQLPKDRFSAERLKGVDSTLKIQPAKLEDSAVYLCASSLSGQETQYFGPGTRLLVL.

The chain has TRBV7-9 and TRBJ1-3; no clear D gene. The CDR3 length is 16 residues. Trimming cost V 1 base and J 0 bases, with 10 bases left between them. CDR1 and CDR2 from the germline V gene are SEHNR and FQNEAQ (reference sequence). CDR3 region: CASSLVGGISGNTIYF. The CDR3, as DNA: TGTGCCAGCAGCTTAGTTGGCGGGATCTCTGGAAACACCATATATTTT. Based on the CDR3 plus reference TRBV7-9 and TRBJ1-3, the full variable domain is DTGVSQNPRHKITKRGQNVTFRCDPISEHNRLYWYRQTLGQGPEFLTYFQNEAQLEKSRLLSDRFSAERPKGSFSTLEIQRTEQGDSAMYLCASSLVGGISGNTIYFGEGSWLTVV.

The V call is TRBV5-1, the J call TRBJ1-1, with TRBD1 matching over 9 bases. V lost 4 bases to trimming and J lost 7 bases; unmatched junction nucleotides: 5. The CDR3 is made up of 13 amino acids. The germline V gene has CDR1 SGHRS and CDR2 YFSETQ. The CDR3 is CASSRGQGDEAFF. In DNA, the CDR3 is TGCGCCAGCAGCCGGGGACAGGGCGATGAAGCTTTCTTT.

The chain couples TRBV5-1 to TRBJ2-7, with 8 bases identical to TRBD1. With 4 bases clipped from V and 4 bases from J, the junction kept 7 bases outside the gene matches. Germline lookup yields CDR1 SGHRS and CDR2 YFSETQ. The CDR3 runs 14 residues. CDR3: CASSIGQGGYEQYF. In nucleotides, the CDR3 is TGCGCCAGCAGCATCGGACAGGGTGGGTACGAGCAGTACTTC.

The J gene is TRBJ1-4, the V gene TRBV11-2; the D is unclear. The ends were cut back, 5 bases at V and 3 bases at J, with 13 bases in the middle. The CDR3 is 15 amino acids. Germline assignment: CDR1 SGHAT and CDR2 FQNNGV. In nucleotides, the CDR3 is TGTGCCAGCAGCCTTCGGACCTTTCCTAATGAAAAACTGTTTTTT. This sequence encodes CASSLRTFPNEKLFF.

The chain uses TRBV6-5 and TRBJ1-5, with a weak D call TRBD1 (5 bases). CDR1 MNHEY and CDR2 SVGAGI come from the germline V gene. The CDR3 extends over 13 amino acids. Trimming stripped 4 bases from V and 4 bases from J, with 8 bases between. DNA of the CDR3: TGTGCCAGCAGTTGGACACTGAATCAGCCCCAGCATTTT. Protein product: CASSWTLNQPQHF.

The V gene is TRBV6-5, the J gene TRBJ1-2; no definite D call. CDR3 length equals 14 residues. V was cut by 7 bases and J by 4 bases, with 16 bases left in between. Germline CDR1 MNHEY, CDR2 SVGAGI. CDR3 sequence reads: CASTPRPGSYGYTF. As DNA, the CDR3 is TGTGCCAGCACCCCCCGGCCAGGTAGCTATGGCTACACCTTC.

This chain links TRBV18 with TRBJ2-1, with 9 bases that match TRBD1. The CDR3 loop spans 16 amino acids. V shed 2 bases, J shed 2 bases, and the junction held 4 bases outside the gene matches. The germline CDR1 and CDR2 sequences are KGHSH and LQKENI. In DNA form, the CDR3 reads TGTGCCAGCTCACCAGGGGACAGGGTAACCTACAATGAGCAGTTCTTC. Residues: CASSPGDRVTYNEQFF.

This clone was found many times. This sequence joins TRBV6-1 and TRBJ1-5; tentatively, D is TRBD1 (5 bases). Germline V lookup: CDR1 MNHNS, CDR2 SASEGT. The CDR3 consists of 17 residues. V was pared by 4 bases and J by 0 bases, with 16 bases between. The CDR3 nucleotides read TGTGCCAGCAGTGGTAGAAGGGGTGGAGATAGCAATCAGCCCCAGCATTTT. The encoded protein is CASSGRRGGDSNQPQHF.

This chain connects TRBV6-4 to TRBJ1-2; weak D call: TRBD1 (6 bases). The V gene's germline CDR1 is MRHNA and CDR2 SNTAGT. The CDR3 loop spans 13 amino acids. Trimming stripped 2 bases from V and 3 bases from J, with 7 bases between. CDR3 sequence: CASSDTGYYGYTF. CDR3 nucleotides: TGTGCCAGCAGTGACACAGGGTACTATGGCTACACCTTC.

The chain uses TRBV16 and TRBJ1-1; D possibly corresponds to TRBD1 (5 bases). The V gene lost 0 bases and the J gene lost 4 bases, with 12 bases spanning the gap. CDR1 is KGHSY, CDR2 FQNENV, per germline. CDR3 length equals 15 residues. As DNA, the CDR3 is TGTGCCAGCAGCCAATCCGGGGGGGGAGGCACTGAAGCTTTCTTT. Amino acid sequence: CASSQSGGGGTEAFF. The variable domain in full, with the rest retrieved from reference TRBV16 and TRBJ1-1, is GEEVAQTPKHLVRGEGQKAKLYCAPIKGHSYVFWYQQVLKNEFKFLISFQNENVFDETGMPKERFSAKCLPNSPCSLEIQATKLEDSAVYFCASSQSGGGGTEAFFGQGTRLTVV.